The clone carrying this TCR beta chain has only a few counts. Assay: immunoSEQ multiplex PCR; the TCRdb copy retains only in-frame clones and omits some. The data hold approximately 190,000 clones, with 92% observed a single time. The sample originates from a study of T cell responses to AZD1222 COVID-19 vaccine. The CDR3 totals 16 residues. Trimming at V came to 1 base and at J to 7 bases, leaving 5 bases not matched to a gene. Germline V gene lookup returns CDR1 LGHNA and CDR2 YNFKEQ. The receptor was derived from an adult in good health. This sequence joins TRBV4-2 and TRBJ2-1; 12 bases map to TRBD2. This specimen consisted of peripheral blood, obtained on day 0 of AZD1222 vaccination. The CDR3 sequence is CASSQASGGAGNEQFF. CDR3 sequence (DNA): TGTGCCAGCAGCCAAGCTAGCGGGGGGGCGGGGAATGAGCAGTTCTTC.